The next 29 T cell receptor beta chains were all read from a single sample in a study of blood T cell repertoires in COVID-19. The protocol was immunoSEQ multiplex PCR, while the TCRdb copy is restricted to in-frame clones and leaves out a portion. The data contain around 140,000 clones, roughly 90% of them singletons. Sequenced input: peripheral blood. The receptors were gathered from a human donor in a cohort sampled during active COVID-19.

The CDR3 sequence: CASSELTGPYGYTF. Here the CDR3 DNA reads TGTGCCAGCAGTGAATTAACAGGGCCCTATGGCTACACCTTC. The J gene is TRBJ1-2, the V gene TRBV25-1; tentatively, D is TRBD1 (6 bases). Deletions cut 1 base from V and 4 bases from J, with 10 bases between. CDR1 MGHDK and CDR2 SYGVNS come from the germline V gene. CDR3 length equals 14 residues.

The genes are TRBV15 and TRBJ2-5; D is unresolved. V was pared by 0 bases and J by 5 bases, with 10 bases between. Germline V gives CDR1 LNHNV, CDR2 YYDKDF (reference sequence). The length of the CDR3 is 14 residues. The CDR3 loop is CATSREYGRETQYF. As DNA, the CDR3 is TGTGCCACCAGCAGAGAATATGGTCGGGAGACCCAGTACTTC.

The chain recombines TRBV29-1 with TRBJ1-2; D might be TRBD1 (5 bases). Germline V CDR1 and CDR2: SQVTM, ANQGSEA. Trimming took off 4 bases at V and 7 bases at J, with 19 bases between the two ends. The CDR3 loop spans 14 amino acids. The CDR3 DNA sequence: TGCAGCGTTGTGACTCGTTTGGCACAGGCTGGCTACACCTTC. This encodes CSVVTRLAQAGYTF.

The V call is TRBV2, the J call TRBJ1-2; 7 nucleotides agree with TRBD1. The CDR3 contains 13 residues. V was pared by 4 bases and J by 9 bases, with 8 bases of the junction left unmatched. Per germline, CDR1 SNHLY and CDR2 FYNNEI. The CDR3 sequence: CASSVVRGESYTF. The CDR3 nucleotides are TGTGCCAGCAGTGTAGTCAGGGGGGAAAGCTACACCTTC.

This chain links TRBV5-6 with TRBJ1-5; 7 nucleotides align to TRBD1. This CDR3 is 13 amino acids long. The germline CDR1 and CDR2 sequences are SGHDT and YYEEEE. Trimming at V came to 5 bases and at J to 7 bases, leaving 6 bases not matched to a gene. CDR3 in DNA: TGTGCCAGCAGTCGTACAGGGGCCCAGCCCCAGCATTTT. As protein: CASSRTGAQPQHF.

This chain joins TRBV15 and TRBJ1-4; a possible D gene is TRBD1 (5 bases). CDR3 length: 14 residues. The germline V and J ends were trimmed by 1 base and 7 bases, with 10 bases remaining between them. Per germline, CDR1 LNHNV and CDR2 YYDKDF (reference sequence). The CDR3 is CATSRGGVVEKLFF. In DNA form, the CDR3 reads TGTGCCACCAGCAGAGGGGGGGTGGTTGAAAAACTGTTTTTT. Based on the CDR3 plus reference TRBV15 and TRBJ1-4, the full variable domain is DAMVIQNPRYQVTQFGKPVTLSCSQTLNHNVMYWYQQKSSQAPKLLFHYYDKDFNNEADTPDNFQSRRPNTSFCFLDIRSPGLGDTAMYLCATSRGGVVEKLFFGSGTQLSVL.

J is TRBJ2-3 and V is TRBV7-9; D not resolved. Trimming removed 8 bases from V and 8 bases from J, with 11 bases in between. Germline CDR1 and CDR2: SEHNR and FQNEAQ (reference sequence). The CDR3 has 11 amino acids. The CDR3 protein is CASHTGGTQYF. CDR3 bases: TGTGCCAGCCACACGGGTGGTACGCAGTATTTT. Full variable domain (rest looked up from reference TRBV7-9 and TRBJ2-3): DTGVSQNPRHKITKRGQNVTFRCDPISEHNRLYWYRQTLGQGPEFLTYFQNEAQLEKSRLLSDRFSAERPKGSFSTLEIQRTEQGDSAMYLCASHTGGTQYFGPGTRLTVL.

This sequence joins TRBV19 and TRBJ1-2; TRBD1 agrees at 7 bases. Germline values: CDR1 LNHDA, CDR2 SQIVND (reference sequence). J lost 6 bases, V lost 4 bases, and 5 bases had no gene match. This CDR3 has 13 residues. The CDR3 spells CASSTPGTDGYTF. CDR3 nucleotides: TGTGCCAGTAGTACCCCCGGGACAGATGGCTACACCTTC.

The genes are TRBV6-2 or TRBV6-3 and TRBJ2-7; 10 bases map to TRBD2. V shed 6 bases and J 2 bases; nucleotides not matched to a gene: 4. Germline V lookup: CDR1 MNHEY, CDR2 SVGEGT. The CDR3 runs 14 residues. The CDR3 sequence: CASSSTSGAYEQYF. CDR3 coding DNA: TGTGCCAGCAGCTCAACTAGCGGGGCCTACGAGCAGTACTTC.

The CDR3 DNA reads TGTGCCAGCAGCTTATACTCGACGGGGGGTCCCTACGAGCAGTACTTC. This codes for CASSLYSTGGPYEQYF. The rearrangement uses TRBV7-2 and TRBJ2-7, with TRBD2 matching over 7 bases. Germline V gives CDR1 SGHTA, CDR2 FQGNSA. The CDR3 length is 16 residues. V gave up 2 bases and J gave up 2 bases; unmatched junction bases: 9.

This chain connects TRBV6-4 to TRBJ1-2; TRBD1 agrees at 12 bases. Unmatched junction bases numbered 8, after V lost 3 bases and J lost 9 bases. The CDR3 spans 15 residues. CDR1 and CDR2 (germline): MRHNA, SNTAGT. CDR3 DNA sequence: TGTGCCAGCAGTGATTCGGGACAGGGGGCGCCTAGCTACACCTTC. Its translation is CASSDSGQGAPSYTF.

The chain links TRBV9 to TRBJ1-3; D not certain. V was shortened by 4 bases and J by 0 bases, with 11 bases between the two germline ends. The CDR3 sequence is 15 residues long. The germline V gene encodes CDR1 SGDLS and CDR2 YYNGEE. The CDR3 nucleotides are TGTGCCAGCAGCCGATCCGGGGTCTCTGGAAACACCATATATTTT. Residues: CASSRSGVSGNTIYF.

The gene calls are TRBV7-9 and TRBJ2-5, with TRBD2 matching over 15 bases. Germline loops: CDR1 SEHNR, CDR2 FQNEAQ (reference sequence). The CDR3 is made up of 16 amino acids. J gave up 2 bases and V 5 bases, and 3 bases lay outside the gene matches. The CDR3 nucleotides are TGTGCCAGCAGCATCGGACTAGCGGGGGGGCAAGAGACCCAGTACTTC. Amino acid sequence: CASSIGLAGGQETQYF. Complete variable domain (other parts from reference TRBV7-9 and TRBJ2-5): DTGVSQNPRHKITKRGQNVTFRCDPISEHNRLYWYRQTLGQGPEFLTYFQNEAQLEKSRLLSDRFSAERPKGSFSTLEIQRTEQGDSAMYLCASSIGLAGGQETQYFGPGTRLLVL.

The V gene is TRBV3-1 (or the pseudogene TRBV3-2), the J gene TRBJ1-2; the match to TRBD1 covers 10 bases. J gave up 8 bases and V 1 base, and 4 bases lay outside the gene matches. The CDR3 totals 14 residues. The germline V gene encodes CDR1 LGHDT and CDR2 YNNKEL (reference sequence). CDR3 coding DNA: TGTGCCAGCAGCCAAGGGGACAGGGGAGGCGGCTACACCTTC. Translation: CASSQGDRGGGYTF.

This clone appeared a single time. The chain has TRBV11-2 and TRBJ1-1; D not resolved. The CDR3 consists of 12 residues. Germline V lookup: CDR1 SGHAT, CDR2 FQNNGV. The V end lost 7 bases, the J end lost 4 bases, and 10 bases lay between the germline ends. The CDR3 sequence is CASTFRITEAFF. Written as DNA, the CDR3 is TGTGCCAGCACCTTCAGGATCACTGAAGCTTTCTTT. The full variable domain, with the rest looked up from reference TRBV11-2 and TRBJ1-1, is EAGVAQSPRYKIIEKRQSVAFWCNPISGHATLYWYQQILGQGPKLLIQFQNNGVVDDSQLPKDRFSAERLKGVDSTLKIQPAKLEDSAVYLCASTFRITEAFFGQGTRLTVV.

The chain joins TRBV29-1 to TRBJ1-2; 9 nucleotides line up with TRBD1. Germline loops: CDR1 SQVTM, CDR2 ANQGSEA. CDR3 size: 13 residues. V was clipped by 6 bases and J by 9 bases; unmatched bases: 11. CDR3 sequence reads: CSVALDRGLSYTF. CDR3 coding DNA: TGCAGCGTCGCCCTGGACAGGGGCCTGAGCTACACCTTC.

The CDR3 DNA is TGTGCCAGCAGTAAGACAGGTTTACCCCAAGAGACCCAGTACTTC. This codes for CASSKTGLPQETQYF. The chain joins TRBV6-6 to TRBJ2-5; TRBD1 might be the D (6 bases). CDR3 length: 15 residues. V shed 5 bases and J shed 1 base, with 14 bases lying between them. Germline V gene sequence: CDR1 MNHNY, CDR2 SVGAGI (reference sequence).

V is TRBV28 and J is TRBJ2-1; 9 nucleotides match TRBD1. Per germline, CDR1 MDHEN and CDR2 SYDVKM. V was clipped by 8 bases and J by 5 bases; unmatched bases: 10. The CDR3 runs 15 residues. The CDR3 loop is CASETGTGLNNEQFF. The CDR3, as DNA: TGTGCCAGCGAAACCGGGACAGGGTTGAACAATGAGCAGTTCTTC. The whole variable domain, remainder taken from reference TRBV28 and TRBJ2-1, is DVKVTQSSRYLVKRTGEKVFLECVQDMDHENMFWYRQDPGLGLRLIYFSYDVKMKEKGDIPEGYSVSREKKERFSLILESASTNQTSMYLCASETGTGLNNEQFFGPGTRLTVL.

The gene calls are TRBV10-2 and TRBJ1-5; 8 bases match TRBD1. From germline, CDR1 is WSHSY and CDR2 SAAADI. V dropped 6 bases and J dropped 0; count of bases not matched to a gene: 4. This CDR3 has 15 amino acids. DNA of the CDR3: TGCGCCAGCAGGACAGGGGACCTTAGCAATCAGCCCCAGCATTTT. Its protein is CASRTGDLSNQPQHF.

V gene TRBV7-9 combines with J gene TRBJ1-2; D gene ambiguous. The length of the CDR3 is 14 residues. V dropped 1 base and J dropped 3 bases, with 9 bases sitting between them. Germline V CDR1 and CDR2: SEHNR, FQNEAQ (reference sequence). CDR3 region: CASSLGRQYYGYTF. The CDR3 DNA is TGTGCCAGCAGCTTAGGCCGCCAGTACTATGGCTACACCTTC.

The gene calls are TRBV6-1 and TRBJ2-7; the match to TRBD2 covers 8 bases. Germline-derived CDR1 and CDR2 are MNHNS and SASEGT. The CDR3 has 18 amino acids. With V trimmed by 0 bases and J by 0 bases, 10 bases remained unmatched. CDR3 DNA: TGTGCCAGCAGTGAAGCGCATCTAGCGGGTGTCCTCTCCTACGAGCAGTACTTC. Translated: CASSEAHLAGVLSYEQYF.

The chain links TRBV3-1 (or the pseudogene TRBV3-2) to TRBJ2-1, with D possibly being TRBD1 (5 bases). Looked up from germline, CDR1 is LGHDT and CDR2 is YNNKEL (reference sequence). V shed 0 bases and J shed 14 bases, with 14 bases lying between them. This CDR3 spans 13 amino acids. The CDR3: CASSQDRQRTEFF. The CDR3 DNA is TGTGCCAGCAGCCAAGATAGACAGAGAACGGAGTTCTTC.

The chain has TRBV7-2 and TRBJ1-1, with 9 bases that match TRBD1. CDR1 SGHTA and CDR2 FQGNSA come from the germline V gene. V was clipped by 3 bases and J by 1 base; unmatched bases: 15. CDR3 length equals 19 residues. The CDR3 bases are TGTGCCAGCAGCTTTACAGGGGGCGCGGGGGAAATTGGGAACACTGAAGCTTTCTTT. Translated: CASSFTGGAGEIGNTEAFF.

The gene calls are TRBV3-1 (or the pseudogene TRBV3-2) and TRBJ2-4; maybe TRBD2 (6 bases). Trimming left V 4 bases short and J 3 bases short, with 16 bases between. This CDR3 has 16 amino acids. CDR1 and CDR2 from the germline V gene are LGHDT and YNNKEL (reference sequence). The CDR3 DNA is TGTGCCAGCAGCCCCGGGCCTAGCGCCGACAAAAACATTCAGTACTTC. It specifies CASSPGPSADKNIQYF.

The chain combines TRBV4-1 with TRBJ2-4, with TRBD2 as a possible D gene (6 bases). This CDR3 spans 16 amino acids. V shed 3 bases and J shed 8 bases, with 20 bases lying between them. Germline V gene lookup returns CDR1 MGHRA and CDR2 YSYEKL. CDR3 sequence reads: CASSHLSRDSGDIQYF. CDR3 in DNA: TGCGCCAGCAGCCACCTTTCCCGGGACTCGGGAGACATTCAGTACTTC.

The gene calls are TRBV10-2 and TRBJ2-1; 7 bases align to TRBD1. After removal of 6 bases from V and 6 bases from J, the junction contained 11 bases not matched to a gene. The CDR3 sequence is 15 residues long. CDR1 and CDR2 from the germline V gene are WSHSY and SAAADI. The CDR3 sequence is CASRVPRGLGNEQFF. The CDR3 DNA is TGCGCCAGCAGAGTTCCTAGGGGGCTCGGCAATGAGCAGTTCTTC.

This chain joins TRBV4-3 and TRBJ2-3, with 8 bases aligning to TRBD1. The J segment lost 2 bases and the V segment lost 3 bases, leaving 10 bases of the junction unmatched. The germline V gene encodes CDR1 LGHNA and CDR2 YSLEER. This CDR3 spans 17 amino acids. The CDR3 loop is CASSHLTTGGPTDTQYF. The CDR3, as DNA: TGCGCCAGCAGCCATCTCACTACAGGGGGTCCCACAGATACGCAGTATTTT.

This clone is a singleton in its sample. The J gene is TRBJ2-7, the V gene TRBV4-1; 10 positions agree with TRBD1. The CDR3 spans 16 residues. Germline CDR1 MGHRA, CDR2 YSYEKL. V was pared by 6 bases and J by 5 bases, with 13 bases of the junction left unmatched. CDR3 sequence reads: CASSRLDGTGDNEQYF. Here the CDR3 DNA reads TGCGCCAGCAGTCGATTGGACGGGACAGGGGATAACGAGCAGTACTTC.

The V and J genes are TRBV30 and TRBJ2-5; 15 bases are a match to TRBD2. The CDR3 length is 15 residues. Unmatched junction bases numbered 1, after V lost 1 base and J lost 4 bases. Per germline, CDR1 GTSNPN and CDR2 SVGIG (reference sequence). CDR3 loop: CAWSGTSGGGETQYF. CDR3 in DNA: TGTGCCTGGAGTGGGACTAGCGGGGGGGGAGAGACCCAGTACTTC.